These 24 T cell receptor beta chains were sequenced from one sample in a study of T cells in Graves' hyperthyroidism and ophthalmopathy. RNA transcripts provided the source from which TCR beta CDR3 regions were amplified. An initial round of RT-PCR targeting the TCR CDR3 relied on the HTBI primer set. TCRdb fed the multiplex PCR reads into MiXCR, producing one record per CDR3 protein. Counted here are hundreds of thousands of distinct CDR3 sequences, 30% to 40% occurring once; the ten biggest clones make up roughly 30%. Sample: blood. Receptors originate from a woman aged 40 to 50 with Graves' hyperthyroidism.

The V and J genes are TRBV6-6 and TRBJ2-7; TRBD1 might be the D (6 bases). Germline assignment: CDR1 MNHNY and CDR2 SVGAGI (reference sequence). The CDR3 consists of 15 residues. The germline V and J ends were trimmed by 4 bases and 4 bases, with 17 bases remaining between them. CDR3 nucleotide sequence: TGTGCCAGCAGTTTCAAAGGAACAGGGCGGTACGAGCAGTACTTC. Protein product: CASSFKGTGRYEQYF.

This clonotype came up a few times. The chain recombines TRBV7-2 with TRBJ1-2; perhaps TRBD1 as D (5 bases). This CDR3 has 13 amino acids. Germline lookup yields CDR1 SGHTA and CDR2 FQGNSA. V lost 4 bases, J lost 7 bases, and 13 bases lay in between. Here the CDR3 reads CASSSPGNPGYTF. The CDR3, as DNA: TGTGCCAGCAGCTCCCCAGGGAACCCTGGCTACACCTTC.

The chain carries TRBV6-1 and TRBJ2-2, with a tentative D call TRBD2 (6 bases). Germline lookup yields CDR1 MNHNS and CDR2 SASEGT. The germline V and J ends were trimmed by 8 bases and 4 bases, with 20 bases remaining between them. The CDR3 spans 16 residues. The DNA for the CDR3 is TGTGCCAGCCTCAAACAGAGCGGGTACCCCACCGGGGAGCTGTTTTTT. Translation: CASLKQSGYPTGELFF.

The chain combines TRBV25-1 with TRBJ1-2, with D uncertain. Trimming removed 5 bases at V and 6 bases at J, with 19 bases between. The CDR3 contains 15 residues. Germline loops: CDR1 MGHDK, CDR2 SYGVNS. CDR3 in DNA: TGTGCCAGCAGTCCCGGAGGGCCGGGAATGAATGGCTACACCTTC. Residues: CASSPGGPGMNGYTF.

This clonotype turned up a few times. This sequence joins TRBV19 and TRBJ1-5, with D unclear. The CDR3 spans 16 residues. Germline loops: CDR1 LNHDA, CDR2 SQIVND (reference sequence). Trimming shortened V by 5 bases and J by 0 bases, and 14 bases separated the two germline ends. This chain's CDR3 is CASSPVTDVSNQPQHF. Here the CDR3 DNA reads TGTGCCAGTAGTCCCGTAACAGACGTTAGCAATCAGCCCCAGCATTTT.

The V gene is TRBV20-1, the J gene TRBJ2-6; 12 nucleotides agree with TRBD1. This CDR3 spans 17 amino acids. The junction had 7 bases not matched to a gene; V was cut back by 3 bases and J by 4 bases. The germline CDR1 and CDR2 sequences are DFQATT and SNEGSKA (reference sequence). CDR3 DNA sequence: TGCAGTGCTAGTGGTCCGGGACAGGGGGCCGGGGCCAACGTCCTGACTTTC. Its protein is CSASGPGQGAGANVLTF.

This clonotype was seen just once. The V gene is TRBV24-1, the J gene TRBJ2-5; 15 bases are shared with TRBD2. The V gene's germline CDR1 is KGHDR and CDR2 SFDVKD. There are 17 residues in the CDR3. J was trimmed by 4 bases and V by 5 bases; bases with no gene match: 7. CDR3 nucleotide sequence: TGTGCCACCAGTGGCCCTGGACTAGCGGGGGGGGGAGAGACCCAGTACTTC. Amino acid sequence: CATSGPGLAGGGETQYF.

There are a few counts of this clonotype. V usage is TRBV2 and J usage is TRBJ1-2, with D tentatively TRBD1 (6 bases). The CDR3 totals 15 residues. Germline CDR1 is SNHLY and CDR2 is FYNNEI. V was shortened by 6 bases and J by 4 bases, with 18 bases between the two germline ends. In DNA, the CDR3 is TGTGCCAGCAGAAAAACAGGGATACGGAGCTATGGCTACACCTTC. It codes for CASRKTGIRSYGYTF.

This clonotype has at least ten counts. CDR3 nucleotide sequence: TGCAGCGTTGAAGGACTAGAAGGACCCTACGAGCAGTACTTC. This gives the protein CSVEGLEGPYEQYF. The V and J genes are TRBV29-1 and TRBJ2-7; perhaps TRBD2 as D (6 bases). In germline, CDR1 is SQVTM, CDR2 ANQGSEA. Trimming cost V 1 base and J 2 bases, with 12 bases left between them. This CDR3 has 14 amino acids.

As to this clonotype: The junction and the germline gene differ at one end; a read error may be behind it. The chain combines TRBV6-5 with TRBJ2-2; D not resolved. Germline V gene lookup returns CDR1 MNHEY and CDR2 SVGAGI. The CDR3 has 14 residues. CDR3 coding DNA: TGTGCCATCAGTTACTTTGTCAGAACCGGGGAGCTGTTTTTT. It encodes CAISYFVRTGELFF.

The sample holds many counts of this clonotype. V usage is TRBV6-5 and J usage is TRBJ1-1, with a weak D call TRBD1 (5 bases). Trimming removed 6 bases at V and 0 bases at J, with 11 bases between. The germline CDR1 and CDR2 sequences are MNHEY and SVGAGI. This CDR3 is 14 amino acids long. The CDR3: CASSDSSVNTEAFF. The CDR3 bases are TGTGCCAGCAGCGACAGTTCCGTGAACACTGAAGCTTTCTTT.

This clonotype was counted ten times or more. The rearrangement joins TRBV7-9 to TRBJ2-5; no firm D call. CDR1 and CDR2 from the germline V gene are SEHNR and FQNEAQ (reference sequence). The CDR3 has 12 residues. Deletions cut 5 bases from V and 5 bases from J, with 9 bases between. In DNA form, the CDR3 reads TGTGCCAGCAGCCTTACGACGGAGACCCAGTACTTC. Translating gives CASSLTTETQYF.

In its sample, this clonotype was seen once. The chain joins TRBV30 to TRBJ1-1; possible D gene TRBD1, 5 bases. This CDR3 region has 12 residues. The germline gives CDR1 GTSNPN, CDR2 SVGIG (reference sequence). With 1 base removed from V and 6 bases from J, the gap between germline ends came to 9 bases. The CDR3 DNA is TGTGCCTGGAGTGGACAGACCCCTGAAGCTTTCTTT. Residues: CAWSGQTPEAFF.

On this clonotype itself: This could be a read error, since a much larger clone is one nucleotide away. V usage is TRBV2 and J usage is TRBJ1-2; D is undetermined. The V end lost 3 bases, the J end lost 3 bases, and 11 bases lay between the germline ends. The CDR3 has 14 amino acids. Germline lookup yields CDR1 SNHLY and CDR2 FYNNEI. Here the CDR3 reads CASSEEWTDYGYTF. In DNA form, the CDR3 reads TGTGCCAGCAGTGAGGAATGGACTGACTATGGCTACACCTTC.

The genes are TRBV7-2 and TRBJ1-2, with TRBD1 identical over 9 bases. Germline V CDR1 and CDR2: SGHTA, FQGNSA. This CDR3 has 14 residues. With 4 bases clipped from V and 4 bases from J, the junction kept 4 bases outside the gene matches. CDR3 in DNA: TGTGCCAGCAGCTACAGGGGGCGCTTCTATGGCTACACCTTC. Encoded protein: CASSYRGRFYGYTF.

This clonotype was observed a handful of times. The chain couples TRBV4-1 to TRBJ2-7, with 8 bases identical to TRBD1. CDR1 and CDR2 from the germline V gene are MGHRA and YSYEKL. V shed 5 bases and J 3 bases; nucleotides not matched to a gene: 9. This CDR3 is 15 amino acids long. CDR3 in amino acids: CASSSPGQGFYEQYF. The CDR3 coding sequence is TGCGCCAGCAGCTCCCCCGGACAGGGTTTCTACGAGCAGTACTTC.

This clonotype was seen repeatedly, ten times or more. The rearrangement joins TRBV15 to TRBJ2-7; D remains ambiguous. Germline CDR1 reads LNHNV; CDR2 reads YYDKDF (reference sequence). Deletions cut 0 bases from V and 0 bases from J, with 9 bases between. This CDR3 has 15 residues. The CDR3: CATSRDSTTSYEQYF. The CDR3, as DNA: TGTGCCACCAGCAGAGACTCGACGACCTCCTACGAGCAGTACTTC.

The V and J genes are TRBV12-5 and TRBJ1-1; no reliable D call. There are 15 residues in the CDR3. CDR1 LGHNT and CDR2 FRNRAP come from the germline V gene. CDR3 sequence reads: CASSPSGSRGTEAFF. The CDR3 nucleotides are TGTGCCAGCAGCCCCTCGGGAAGCCGGGGCACTGAAGCTTTCTTT.

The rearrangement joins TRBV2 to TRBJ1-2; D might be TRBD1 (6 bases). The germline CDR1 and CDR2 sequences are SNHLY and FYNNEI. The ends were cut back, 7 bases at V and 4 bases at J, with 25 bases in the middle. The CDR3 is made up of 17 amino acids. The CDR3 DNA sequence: TGTGCCAGCATTTGGGGACAAACAGGGAAAACCCGCTATGGCTACACCTTC. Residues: CASIWGQTGKTRYGYTF.

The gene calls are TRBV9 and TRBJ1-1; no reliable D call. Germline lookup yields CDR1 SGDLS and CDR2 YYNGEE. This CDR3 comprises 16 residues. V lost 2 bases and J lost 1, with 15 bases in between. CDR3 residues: CASSVSTTGGNTEAFF. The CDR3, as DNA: TGTGCCAGCAGCGTCTCGACCACGGGAGGGAACACTGAAGCTTTCTTT.

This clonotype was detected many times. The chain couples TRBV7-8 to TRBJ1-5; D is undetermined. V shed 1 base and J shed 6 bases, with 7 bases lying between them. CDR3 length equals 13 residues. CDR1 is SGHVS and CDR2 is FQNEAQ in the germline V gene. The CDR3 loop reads CASSLEGLQPQHF. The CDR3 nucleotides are TGTGCCAGCAGCTTAGAAGGCCTTCAGCCCCAGCATTTT.

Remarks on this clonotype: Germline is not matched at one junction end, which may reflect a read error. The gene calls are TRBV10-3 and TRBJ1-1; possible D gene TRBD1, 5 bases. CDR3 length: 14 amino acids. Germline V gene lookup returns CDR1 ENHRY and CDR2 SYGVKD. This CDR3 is CASSFDRSNTEAFF. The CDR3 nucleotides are TGTGCCAGCAGTTTCGACAGATCTAACACTGAAGCTTTCTTT.

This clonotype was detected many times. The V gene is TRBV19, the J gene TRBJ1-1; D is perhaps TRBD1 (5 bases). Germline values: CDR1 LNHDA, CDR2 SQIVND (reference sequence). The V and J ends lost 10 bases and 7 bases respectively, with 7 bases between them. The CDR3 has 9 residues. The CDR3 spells CAIRGEAFF. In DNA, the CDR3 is TGTGCCATTAGGGGTGAAGCTTTCTTT.

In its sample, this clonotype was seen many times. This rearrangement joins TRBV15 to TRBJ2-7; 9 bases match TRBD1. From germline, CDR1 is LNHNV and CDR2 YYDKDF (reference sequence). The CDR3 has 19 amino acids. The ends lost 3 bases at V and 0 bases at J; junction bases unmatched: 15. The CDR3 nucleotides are TGTGCCACCAGCAGCAAATTTAAAGACGGGACAGGGAGCTCCTACGAGCAGTACTTC. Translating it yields CATSSKFKDGTGSSYEQYF.